Here is one T cell receptor (beta chain) with its context. Its target is not known. The entry originates in a study of blood T cells in healthy people across ages. Overall study findings and caveats: For the donors, CMV status was unknown and possibly confounded expanded clonotype changes.

Every sample had a minimum of 6 million PBMCs isolated. A J-beta primer mix and a sample-barcoded 5' primer were used in a second PCR of about 7 to 12 cycles. Researchers report that each sample yielded at least 2.5 million CDR3-containing paired-end reads. Each CDR3 protein is one row after TCRdb ran MiXCR on the 5' RACE reads. This repertoire shows over 500,000 distinct CDR3 sequences, about 51% found once; its top ten account for approximately 13%. Germline V gene sequence: CDR1 SQVTM, CDR2 ANQGSEA. Trimming pared 3 bases from V and 0 bases from J, leaving 9 bases between. The CDR3 totals 14 residues.

The receptor was derived from a woman aged 80 or older in good health. The source material was blood. The chain carries TRBV29-1 and TRBJ1-3, with D unclear. As DNA, the CDR3 is TGCAGCGTTGACACGGGAGACTCTGGAAACACCATATATTTT. Translating gives CSVDTGDSGNTIYF.